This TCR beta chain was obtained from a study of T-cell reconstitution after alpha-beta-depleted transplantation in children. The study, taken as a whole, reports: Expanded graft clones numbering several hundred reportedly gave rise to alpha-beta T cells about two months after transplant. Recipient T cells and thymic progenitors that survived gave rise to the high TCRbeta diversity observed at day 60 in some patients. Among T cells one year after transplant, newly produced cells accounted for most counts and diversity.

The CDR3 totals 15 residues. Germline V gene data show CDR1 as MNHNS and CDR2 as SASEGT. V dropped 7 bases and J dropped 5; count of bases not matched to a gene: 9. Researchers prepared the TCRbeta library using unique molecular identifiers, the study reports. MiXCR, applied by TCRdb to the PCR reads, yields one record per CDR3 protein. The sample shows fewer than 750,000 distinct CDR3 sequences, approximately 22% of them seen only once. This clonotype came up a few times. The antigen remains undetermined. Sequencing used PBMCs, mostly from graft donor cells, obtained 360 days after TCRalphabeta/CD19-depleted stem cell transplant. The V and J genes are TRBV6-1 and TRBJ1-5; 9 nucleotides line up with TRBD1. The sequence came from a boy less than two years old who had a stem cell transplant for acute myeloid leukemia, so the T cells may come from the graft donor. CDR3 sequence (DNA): TGTGCCAGCACCAGGGACAGGGTGGGGGATCAGCCCCAGCATTTT. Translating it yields CASTRDRVGDQPQHF.